The T cell receptor beta chain under discussion was sequenced for a study of blood T cells in healthy people across ages. Each donor supplied approximately 10 milliliters of peripheral blood. With respect to this clonotype: Its antigen remains unknown. Its ends do not fully match the called genes, so a read error is possible.

For the second PCR, which ran for about 7 to 11 cycles, a sample-barcoded 5' primer and a J-beta primer mix were used. TCRdb re-called the 5' RACE reads through MiXCR, storing one row per CDR3 protein. The sample lists 600,000 or so distinct CDR3 sequences, 20% to 25% occurring once. Findings and caveats of the study: In long-lived donors, naive CD4+ cell counts and diversity exceeded those of aged donors. Those diversity estimates obtained from one million T cells were thought to be underestimates. In the absence of known donor CMV status, changes in expanded clonotypes were possibly confounded.

Germline CDR1 reads SEHNR; CDR2 reads FQNEAQ (reference sequence). The CDR3 spans 13 residues. The TCR sequence derives from a man between 65 and 85 years old in good health. Sequenced sample: blood. The J gene is TRBJ1-2, the V gene TRBV7-9, with 7 bases fitting TRBD1. CDR3 DNA: TGTTCCAGCAGCTTGTGGACAGGCTCAGGCTACACCTTC. Encoded protein: CSSSLWTGSGYTF.